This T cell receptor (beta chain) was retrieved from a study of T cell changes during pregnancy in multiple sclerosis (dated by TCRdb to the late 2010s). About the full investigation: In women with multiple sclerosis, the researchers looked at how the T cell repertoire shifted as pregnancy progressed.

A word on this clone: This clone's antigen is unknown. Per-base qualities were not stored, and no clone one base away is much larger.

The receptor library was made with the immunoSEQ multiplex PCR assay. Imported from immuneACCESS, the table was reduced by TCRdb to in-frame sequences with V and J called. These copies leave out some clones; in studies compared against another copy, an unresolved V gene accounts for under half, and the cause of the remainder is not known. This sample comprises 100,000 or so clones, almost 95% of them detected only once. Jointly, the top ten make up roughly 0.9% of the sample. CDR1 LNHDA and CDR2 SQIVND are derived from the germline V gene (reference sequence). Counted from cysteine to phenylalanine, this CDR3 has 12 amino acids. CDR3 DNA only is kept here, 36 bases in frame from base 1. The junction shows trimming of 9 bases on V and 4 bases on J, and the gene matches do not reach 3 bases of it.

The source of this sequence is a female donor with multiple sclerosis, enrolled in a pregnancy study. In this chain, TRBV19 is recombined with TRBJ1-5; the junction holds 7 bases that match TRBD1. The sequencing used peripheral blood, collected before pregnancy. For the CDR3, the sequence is CASAGGNQPQHF. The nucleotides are TGTGCCAGCGCAGGGGGTAATCAGCCCCAGCATTTT.